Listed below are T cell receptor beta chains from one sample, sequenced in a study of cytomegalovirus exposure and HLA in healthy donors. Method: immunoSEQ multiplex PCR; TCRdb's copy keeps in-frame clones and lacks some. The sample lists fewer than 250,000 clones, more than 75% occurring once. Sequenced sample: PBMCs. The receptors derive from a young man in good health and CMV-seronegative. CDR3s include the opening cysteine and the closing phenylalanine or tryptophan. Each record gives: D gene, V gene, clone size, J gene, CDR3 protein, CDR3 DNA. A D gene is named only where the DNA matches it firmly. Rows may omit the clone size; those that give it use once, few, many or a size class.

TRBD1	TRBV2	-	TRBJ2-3	CASREQGGITDTQYF	TGTGCCAGCAGAGAACAGGGGGGAATCACAGATACGCAGTATTTT
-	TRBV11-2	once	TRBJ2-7	CASSADEGPVTYEQYF	TGTGCCAGCAGCGCCGATGAGGGCCCTGTTACCTACGAGCAGTACTTC
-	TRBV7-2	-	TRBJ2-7	CASSLGGGVREQYF	TGTGCCAGCAGCTTAGGAGGCGGGGTGAGGGAGCAGTACTTC
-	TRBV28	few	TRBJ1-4	CASSRVGKLFF	TGTGCCAGCAGTCGAGTTGGAAAACTGTTTTTT
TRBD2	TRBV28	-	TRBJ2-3	CASRTSGSPDTQYF	TGTGCCAGCAGGACCAGCGGGAGTCCAGATACGCAGTATTTT
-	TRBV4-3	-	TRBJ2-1	CASSLVPGGRQFF	TGCGCCAGCAGCCTCGTCCCCGGGGGAAGGCAGTTCTTC
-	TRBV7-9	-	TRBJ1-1	CASSLGAGTEAFF	TGTGCCAGCAGCTTAGGGGCCGGAACTGAAGCTTTCTTT
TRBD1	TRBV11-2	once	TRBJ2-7	CASSSRDRTYF	TGTGCCAGCAGTTCCCGGGACAGAACCTACTTC
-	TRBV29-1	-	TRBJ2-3	CSVEGLTGPSTDTQYF	TGCAGCGTTGAGGGTTTGACAGGACCCAGCACAGATACGCAGTATTTT
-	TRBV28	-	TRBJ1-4	CASGGWSNEKLFF	TGTGCCAGCGGGGGCTGGTCTAATGAAAAACTGTTTTTT
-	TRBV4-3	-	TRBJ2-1	CASSQAYRAEQFF	TGCGCCAGCAGCCAAGCCTACAGGGCTGAGCAGTTCTTC
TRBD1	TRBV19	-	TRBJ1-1	CASSDRGFTEAFF	TGTGCCAGTAGCGACAGGGGGTTCACTGAAGCTTTCTTT
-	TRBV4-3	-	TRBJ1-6	CASSQDTYGLFSPLHF	TGCGCCAGCAGCCAAGATACCTACGGTTTGTTTTCACCCCTCCACTTT
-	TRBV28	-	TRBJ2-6	CASSFFWGRAIDSGANVLTF	TGTGCCAGCAGTTTTTTCTGGGGGCGTGCTATCGACTCTGGGGCCAACGTCCTGACTTTC
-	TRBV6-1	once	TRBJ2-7	CAAAGNPAYEQYF	TGTGCCGCTGCAGGGAACCCTGCCTACGAGCAGTACTTC
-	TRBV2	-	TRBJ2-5	CASSEASTQYF	TGTGCCAGCAGCGAGGCCTCAACCCAGTACTTC
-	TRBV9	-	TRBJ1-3	CASSVGGGLSGNTIYF	TGTGCCAGCAGCGTGGGTGGAGGACTCTCTGGAAACACCATATATTTT
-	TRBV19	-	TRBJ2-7	CASSIVGGIVPYEQYF	TGTGCCAGTAGTATAGTCGGCGGGATAGTCCCCTACGAGCAGTACTTC
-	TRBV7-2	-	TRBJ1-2	CASSLGGTTNYGYTF	TGTGCCAGCAGCTTAGGGGGCACCACTAACTATGGCTACACCTTC
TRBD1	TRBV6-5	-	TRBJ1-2	CASSYLDRVSGYTF	TGTGCCAGCAGTTACTTGGACAGGGTCTCCGGCTACACCTTC
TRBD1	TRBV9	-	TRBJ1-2	CASSLQTGGNYGYTF	TGTGCCAGCAGCTTACAGACAGGGGGTAACTATGGCTACACCTTC
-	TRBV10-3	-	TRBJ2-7	CAISGGATSSYEQYF	TGTGCCATCAGTGGTGGGGCGACGAGCTCCTACGAGCAGTACTTC
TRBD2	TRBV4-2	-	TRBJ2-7	CASSQERTSGSIEQYF	TGTGCCAGCAGCCAAGAGCGGACTAGCGGGTCGATCGAGCAGTACTTC
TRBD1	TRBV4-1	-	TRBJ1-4	CASGIRGTNEKLFF	TGCGCCAGCGGAATCAGGGGGACTAATGAAAAACTGTTTTTT
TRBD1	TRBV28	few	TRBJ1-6	CASSRTGLGSPLHF	TGTGCCAGCAGCCGGACAGGGTTAGGATCACCCCTCCACTTT
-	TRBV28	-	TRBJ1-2	CASGSRGFGYTF	TGTGCCAGCGGCTCACGGGGTTTTGGCTACACCTTC
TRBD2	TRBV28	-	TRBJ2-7	CATRGGGEQYF	TGTGCCACCAGGGGCGGGGGGGAGCAGTACTTC
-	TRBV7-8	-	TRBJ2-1	CASTRGGGQVGEQFF	TGTGCCAGCACCCGTGGGGGGGGACAGGTCGGTGAGCAGTTCTTC
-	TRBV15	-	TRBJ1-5	CATSRDLNQPQHF	TGTGCCACCAGCAGAGATCTCAATCAGCCCCAGCATTTT
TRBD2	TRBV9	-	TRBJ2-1	CASSPRTSGGYNEQFF	TGTGCCAGCAGCCCGAGGACTAGCGGGGGCTACAATGAGCAGTTCTTC
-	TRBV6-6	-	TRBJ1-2	CASSPKQGTYGYTF	TGTGCCAGCAGTCCAAAACAGGGTACCTATGGCTACACCTTC
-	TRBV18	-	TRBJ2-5	CASSRGPKETQYF	TGTGCCAGCTCGCGGGGTCCGAAAGAGACCCAGTACTTC
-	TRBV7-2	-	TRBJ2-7	CASSLVRSGREVEQYF	TGTGCCAGCAGCTTAGTTAGAAGTGGCAGGGAGGTCGAGCAGTACTTC
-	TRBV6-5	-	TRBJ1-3	CASGSTLGSTIYF	TGTGCCAGCGGCTCAACGCTCGGGTCGACCATATATTTT
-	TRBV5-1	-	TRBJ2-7	CASSLAWANYEQYF	TGCGCCAGCAGCTTGGCCTGGGCAAACTACGAGCAGTACTTC
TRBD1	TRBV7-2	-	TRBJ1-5	CASSYDRDQPQHF	TGTGCCAGCAGCTACGACAGGGATCAGCCCCAGCATTTT
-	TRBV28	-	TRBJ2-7	CASSPLVPPEQYF	TGTGCCAGCAGTCCCCTCGTCCCCCCCGAGCAGTACTTC
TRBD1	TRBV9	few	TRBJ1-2	CASSLGTADRGYTF	TGTGCCAGCAGTCTAGGGACAGCCGATCGTGGCTACACCTTC